The source of this T cell receptor beta chain is a study of regulatory T cells in long-lasting Graves disease. According to the study, TCR beta libraries were built with iRepertoire HTBI primers and CDR3-region Arm-PCR. TCRdb recomputed calls from the multiplex PCR reads with MiXCR, one row per CDR3 protein. The sample lists roughly 410,000 distinct CDR3 sequences; approximately 15% were seen once. The time point here: newly diagnosed GD, antithyroid drugs for less than 3 months. The TCR library was made from RNA extracted from PBMCs. EDTA tubes collected 7.5 to 9 milliliters of peripheral blood. The CDR3 is 15 amino acids. Per the germline V gene, CDR1 is SNHLY and CDR2 is FYNNEI. V was cut by 0 bases and J by 2 bases, with 7 bases left in between. This clonotype was picked up many times. Separately, the same data were catalogued under a study of T cells in Graves' hyperthyroidism and ophthalmopathy. As that study records: These patients, aged 18 to 65, had recently diagnosed hyperthyroidism lasting under 2 months. RT-PCR in the first round (using the HTBI primer set) targeted the TCR CDR3.

This specimen was peripheral blood mononuclear cells (PBMCs), taken at new diagnosis, from a patient treated with antithyroid drugs. This receptor was identified in a woman aged 40 to 50 with Graves disease. The genes are TRBV2 and TRBJ2-2; D uncertain. CDR3 in DNA: TGTGCCAGCAGTGAAGCGCCACCTAACACCGGGGAGCTGTTTTTT. As protein: CASSEAPPNTGELFF.